Listed below are T cell receptor beta chains from one sample, sequenced in a study of blood T cell repertoires in COVID-19. The repertoire was sequenced with immunoSEQ multiplex PCR; TCRdb's copy has only in-frame clones and lacks some. The repertoire includes 210,000 or so clones, over 75% of them detected once, and around 4.7% sits in the top ten. The sequenced sample was PBMCs or T cells enriched from blood (not recorded which). The receptors were gathered from a man aged 25-45 years with acute COVID-19. Both conserved end residues are part of each CDR3. Each record gives: D gene, J gene, V gene, clone size, CDR3 protein, CDR3 DNA. A D gene is named only where the DNA matches it firmly. Clone size appears in some rows only: once, few, many, or a class for an expanded clone.

.	TRBJ1-3	TRBV30	few	CAWTRDSSGNTIYF	TGTGCCTGGACCCGGGACTCCTCTGGAAACACCATATATTTT
TRBD1	TRBJ2-2	TRBV9	.	CASSVEDWGLGTGETGELFF	TGTGCCAGCAGCGTAGAGGATTGGGGGTTAGGGACAGGGGAGACCGGGGAGCTGTTTTTT
.	TRBJ2-5	TRBV7-9	.	CASSPTDRGTGEETQYF	TGTGCCAGCAGCCCCACCGACCGGGGGACCGGGGAAGAGACCCAGTACTTC
.	TRBJ2-5	TRBV27	.	CASRPRGEGGETQYF	TGTGCCAGCAGGCCCCGTGGGGAAGGAGGAGAGACCCAGTACTTC
TRBD2	TRBJ2-1	TRBV3-1/TRBV3-2	.	CASSQDFRRGAPPTSDNEQFF	TGTGCCAGCAGCCAAGATTTCAGGCGGGGGGCACCCCCTACGAGTGATAATGAGCAGTTCTTC
TRBD2	TRBJ2-1	TRBV7-3	.	CASSFQAGVYEQFF	TGTGCCAGCAGCTTTCAAGCGGGGGTTTATGAGCAGTTCTTC
.	TRBJ1-1	TRBV5-5	.	CASSYDRSGTEAFF	TGTGCCAGCAGCTATGACAGGTCAGGCACTGAAGCTTTCTTT
.	TRBJ2-2	TRBV19	.	CASSIDTGELFF	TGTGCCAGTAGTATCGACACCGGGGAGCTGTTTTTT
.	TRBJ1-2	TRBV10-3	.	CAAFGGEDYGYTF	TGTGCCGCGTTCGGGGGGGAGGACTATGGCTACACCTTC
.	TRBJ2-2	TRBV6-5	.	CASRTARSNTGELFF	TGTGCCAGCAGAACTGCGCGCTCCAACACCGGGGAGCTGTTTTTT
.	TRBJ2-2	TRBV9	.	CASSVWSVPSNAGELFF	TGTGCCAGCAGCGTATGGAGCGTACCTTCCAACGCCGGGGAGCTGTTTTTT
.	TRBJ1-1	TRBV5-4	.	CASSPLDFPGNTEAFF	TGTGCCAGCAGCCCCCTTGACTTTCCGGGGAACACTGAAGCTTTCTTT
.	TRBJ1-6	TRBV4-2	.	CASSQESENSPLHF	TGTGCCAGCAGCCAAGAGTCGGAGAATTCACCCCTCCACTTT
.	TRBJ1-1	TRBV28	.	CASKRVGAQSGTEAFF	TGTGCCAGCAAGAGGGTGGGGGCGCAGAGTGGCACTGAAGCTTTCTTT
TRBD1	TRBJ2-7	TRBV25-1	.	CASSESTRTGTSYEQYF	TGTGCCAGCAGTGAATCCACTCGGACAGGGACCTCCTACGAGCAGTACTTC
.	TRBJ2-3	TRBV7-2	.	CASSRRDRGGTDTQYF	TGTGCCAGCAGCAGGAGGGACCGGGGAGGCACAGATACGCAGTATTTT
.	TRBJ2-7	TRBV10-3	.	CAISEFDGTPSYEQYF	TGTGCCATCAGTGAGTTCGACGGGACACCCAGCTACGAGCAGTACTTC